The clone carrying this T cell receptor (beta chain) was picked up a small number of times. Its specificity is unknown. Germline V gives CDR1 SGHAT, CDR2 FQNNGV. The CDR3 has 19 residues. The J segment lost 3 bases and the V segment lost 8 bases, leaving 15 bases of the junction unmatched. About 10 ml fresh peripheral blood yielded the PBMCs. The record originates from a study of T cells in Graves' hyperthyroidism and ophthalmopathy. Study background: Staff took peripheral blood when the initial diagnosis was made, before any treatment began.

TCR beta CDR3 regions were amplified from RNA. The study used the HTBI primer set for a first-round RT-PCR of the TCR CDR3. TCRdb re-analysed the multiplex PCR reads in MiXCR, keeping a single row per CDR3 protein. The sample holds hundreds of thousands of distinct CDR3 sequences, nearly 20% seen once. Overall study findings and caveats: Most thyroid clonotypes with frequency above 0.001 were detected in blood. Ophthalmopathy stood apart from stable hyperthyroidism in a 13 V-J model.

The sequenced material came from blood. The clonotype comes from a man in his forties with Graves' ophthalmopathy. The J gene is TRBJ2-3, the V gene TRBV11-2; 15 bases are shared with TRBD2. CDR3 in DNA: TGTGCCAGCGGATACCCCCCTACCGGGACTAGCGGGAGGACAGATACGCAGTATTTT. Translating it yields CASGYPPTGTSGRTDTQYF.